This entry lists 13 T cell receptor beta chains sequenced from one sample in a study of T cell clonotyping in hematopoietic cell transplantation. Clones were read by immunoSEQ multiplex PCR, and TCRdb kept only the in-frame ones, dropping some. The data contain fewer than 30,000 clones, almost 96% of them singletons. Sequencing was done on a sample of peripheral blood mononuclear cells. The source of these receptors is a man aged 45-65 years in good health. Some clones in this sample may be carry-over from other donors' samples.

The chain joins TRBV5-4 to TRBJ1-6; 10 bases fit TRBD1. Germline V gene sequence: CDR1 SGHNT, CDR2 YYREEE (reference sequence). The CDR3 spans 16 residues. V lost 4 bases and J lost 7; bases outside the gene matches: 8. CDR3: CASSADRGRPNSPLHF. CDR3 nucleotide sequence: TGTGCCAGCAGCGCGGACAGGGGGAGACCCAATTCACCCCTCCACTTT.

CDR3 sequence: CASSQTGLGNQPQHF. The DNA for the CDR3 is TGCGCCAGCAGCCAAACAGGGCTCGGCAATCAGCCCCAGCATTTT. The chain couples TRBV5-1 to TRBJ1-5; tentatively, D is TRBD1 (6 bases). Trimming took off 4 bases at V and 2 bases at J, with 13 bases between the two ends. The CDR3 is 15 amino acids. Germline V gene data show CDR1 as SGHRS and CDR2 as YFSETQ.

J is TRBJ1-4 and V is TRBV29-1; 7 nucleotides match TRBD1. The CDR3 totals 14 residues. Germline V gene data show CDR1 as SQVTM and CDR2 as ANQGSEA. J gave up 7 bases and V 6 bases, and 11 bases lay outside the gene matches. CDR3: CSVSGTATLEKLFF. The CDR3 DNA sequence: TGCAGCGTATCCGGGACAGCCACTCTTGAAAAACTGTTTTTT.

V usage is TRBV2 and J usage is TRBJ2-7; maybe TRBD2 (5 bases). The V end lost 6 bases, the J end lost 2 bases, and 14 bases lay between the germline ends. Germline values: CDR1 SNHLY, CDR2 FYNNEI. The CDR3 is made up of 14 amino acids. The chain's CDR3 is CASSDRARAYEQYF. The CDR3 DNA reads TGTGCCAGCAGCGACCGGGCGAGGGCCTACGAGCAGTACTTC.

The chain combines TRBV9 with TRBJ2-1; TRBD2 agrees at 10 bases. The junction had 3 bases not matched to a gene; V was cut back by 4 bases and J by 5 bases. Looked up from germline, CDR1 is SGDLS and CDR2 is YYNGEE. This CDR3 has 14 residues. DNA of the CDR3: TGTGCCAGCAGCAGCGGGGGGGCCCACAATGAGCAGTTCTTC. This encodes CASSSGGAHNEQFF. The whole variable domain, remainder taken from reference TRBV9 and TRBJ2-1, is DSGVTQTPKHLITATGQRVTLRCSPRSGDLSVYWYQQSLDQGLQFLIQYYNGEERAKGNILERFSAQQFPDLHSELNLSSLELGDSALYFCASSSGGAHNEQFFGPGTRLTVL.

The chain carries TRBV11-2 and TRBJ1-4; no clear D. V was trimmed by 7 bases and J by 0 bases, leaving 12 bases between them. CDR3 size: 15 residues. CDR1 and CDR2 from the germline V gene are SGHAT and FQNNGV. In nucleotides, the CDR3 is TGTGCCAGCACCGGCTTTTTTACAACTAATGAAAAACTGTTTTTT. Encoded protein: CASTGFFTTNEKLFF. The whole variable domain, remainder taken from reference TRBV11-2 and TRBJ1-4, is EAGVAQSPRYKIIEKRQSVAFWCNPISGHATLYWYQQILGQGPKLLIQFQNNGVVDDSQLPKDRFSAERLKGVDSTLKIQPAKLEDSAVYLCASTGFFTTNEKLFFGSGTQLSVL.

The chain recombines TRBV27 with TRBJ2-5; D possibly corresponds to TRBD2 (5 bases). Between the trimmed V and J ends, which lost 4 bases and 4 bases, there was a span of 13 bases. CDR3 length equals 14 residues. CDR1 and CDR2 from the germline V gene are MNHEY and SMNVEV (reference sequence). The CDR3 is CASSSPSGRETQYF. The CDR3 DNA sequence: TGTGCCAGCAGTTCCCCTTCGGGGAGAGAGACCCAGTACTTC.

The chain joins TRBV2 to TRBJ1-3; no definite D call. With 3 bases removed from V and 14 bases from J, the gap between germline ends came to 11 bases. Germline V gene sequence: CDR1 SNHLY, CDR2 FYNNEI. The CDR3 has 11 residues. CDR3 bases: TGTGCCAGCAGTGACCCGGCCTTTCTATATTTT. Translating it yields CASSDPAFLYF.

The chain employs TRBV20-1 and TRBJ1-2, with D hard to call. The CDR3 has 10 amino acids. V gave up 6 bases and J gave up 6 bases, with 8 bases separating them. Germline V gene sequence: CDR1 DFQATT, CDR2 SNEGSKA (reference sequence). CDR3: CSADGNGYTF. The CDR3 DNA reads TGCAGTGCAGACGGGAATGGCTACACCTTC.

This clone came up once. The V and J genes are TRBV30 and TRBJ1-6, with D possibly being TRBD1 (5 bases). CDR1 GTSNPN and CDR2 SVGIG come from the germline V gene (reference sequence). V was shortened by 4 bases and J by 10 bases, with 17 bases between the two germline ends. This CDR3 contains 14 residues. The CDR3 coding sequence is TGTGCCTGGACTGGGGGATCTAGGATGTCACCCCTCCACTTT. This sequence encodes CAWTGGSRMSPLHF.

This clone came up once. This rearrangement joins TRBV7-9 to TRBJ1-2; D not certain. This CDR3 region has 15 residues. Trimming stripped 4 bases from V and 2 bases from J, with 14 bases between. CDR1 is SEHNR, CDR2 FQNEAQ, per germline (reference sequence). The CDR3: CASSSSAGSNYGYTF. CDR3 DNA: TGTGCCAGCAGCTCCTCGGCGGGGTCAAACTATGGCTACACCTTC.

This chain connects TRBV18 to TRBJ1-1; D is undetermined. This CDR3 spans 14 amino acids. Trimming took off 2 bases at V and 1 base at J, with 8 bases between the two ends. From germline, CDR1 is KGHSH and CDR2 LQKENI. Written as DNA, the CDR3 is TGTGCCAGCTCACCAGCGGGAGCGAACACTGAAGCTTTCTTT. It is translated as CASSPAGANTEAFF.

This chain connects TRBV9 to TRBJ2-2; a possible D gene is TRBD1 (6 bases). CDR1 SGDLS and CDR2 YYNGEE come from the germline V gene. This CDR3 spans 16 amino acids. The V end was cut by 6 bases, the J end by 0 bases, with 15 bases between. Here the CDR3 DNA reads TGTGCCAGCACCATGGGGGCCAGAGCGAACACCGGGGAGCTGTTTTTT. Translation: CASTMGARANTGELFF.